Listed below are T cell receptor beta chains from one sample, sequenced in a study of OX40 agonist ivuxolimab in advanced cancers. Some clones are missing from TCRdb's copy, which holds only in-frame ones; the method was immunoSEQ multiplex PCR. Of fewer than 50,000 clones in the sample, approximately 91% are singletons; the top ten hold roughly 18%. This specimen consisted of CD4+ or CD8+ T cells sorted from blood, obtained in a trial of the OX40 agonist ivuxolimab. The receptors were gathered from an adult with an advanced solid tumor such as melanoma, head and neck, liver or kidney cancer. The CDR3 runs from the conserved cysteine through the conserved F or W. The D gene is left open where the match is weak. The size of a clone is reported for some rows only, either as once, few or many, or as a class for expanded clones.

clone size | J gene | D gene | V gene | CDR3 protein | CDR3 DNA
- | TRBJ2-7 | TRBD2 | TRBV5-1 | CASSLGGGVYEQYF | TGCGCCAGCAGCTTGGGCGGGGGGGTTTACGAGCAGTACTTC
- | TRBJ1-5 | TRBD1 | TRBV27 | CASSAGTGGLNQPQHF | TGTGCCAGCAGTGCGGGGACAGGGGGTCTAAATCAGCCCCAGCATTTT
- | TRBJ1-1 | TRBD1 | TRBV7-9 | CASSPDRVNTEAFF | TGTGCCAGCAGCCCGGACAGGGTGAACACTGAAGCTTTCTTT
- | TRBJ2-3 | - | TRBV5-1 | CASSLGPVTDTQYF | TGCGCCAGCAGCTTGGGCCCCGTCACAGATACGCAGTATTTT
- | TRBJ1-1 | - | TRBV6-6 | CASSYGWNTEAFF | TGTGCCAGCAGTTACGGTTGGAACACTGAAGCTTTCTTT
- | TRBJ2-4 | - | TRBV25-1 | CASHGSPGTKNIQYF | TGTGCCAGCCATGGGTCTCCTGGGACCAAAAACATTCAGTACTTC
- | TRBJ2-5 | - | TRBV18 | CASSPVSDQQETQYF | TGTGCCAGCTCACCCGTGTCGGACCAACAAGAGACCCAGTACTTC
- | TRBJ2-5 | TRBD1 | TRBV5-1 | CASSFGAGGTETQYF | TGCGCCAGCAGCTTTGGGGCAGGGGGCACGGAGACCCAGTACTTC
- | TRBJ1-3 | - | TRBV29-1 | CSVGTGPGNTIYF | TGCAGCGTTGGGACGGGGCCCGGAAACACCATATATTTT
once | TRBJ1-1 | - | TRBV10-3 | CAISDRASRTYGTEAFF | TGTGCCATCAGTGATAGGGCCTCCCGTACGTATGGGACTGAAGCTTTCTTT
- | TRBJ1-5 | TRBD1 | TRBV7-6 | CASSEGTGGSNQPQHF | TGTGCCAGCAGCGAAGGGACAGGGGGCTCCAATCAGCCCCAGCATTTT
- | TRBJ1-1 | - | TRBV2 | CASSEAIGVAFF | TGTGCCAGCAGTGAAGCAATCGGCGTAGCTTTCTTT
few | TRBJ2-7 | - | TRBV18 | CASSPKGPGEEQYF | TGTGCCAGCTCACCGAAAGGTCCGGGGGAGGAGCAGTACTTC
- | TRBJ1-1 | - | TRBV5-1 | CASRKSDSRNTEAFF | TGCGCCAGCAGGAAGTCAGACAGTCGTAACACTGAAGCTTTCTTT
- | TRBJ2-7 | - | TRBV6-6 | CASSTDYEQYF | TGTGCCAGCAGTACAGATTACGAGCAGTACTTC